The rows below give T cell receptor beta chains drawn from one sample of a study of CXCR3-negative and CXCR3-positive naive CD8 T cells. TCRdb reprocessed the 5' RACE reads and reports one entry per CDR3 protein, with no DNA. Here the sample table reports roughly 93,000 distinct CDR3 sequences. Sequencing used naive CXCR3+ CD8+ T cells from blood. The source of these receptors is a human donor in good health. Some clones in this sample may be carry-over from other donors' samples. Each CDR3 is given with its conserved first and last residue.

V,J,length,CDR3
TRBV15,TRBJ2-3,17,CATSRDPPGADEDTQYF
TRBV4-3,TRBJ1-1,16,CASSQDRQYMNTEAFF
TRBV12-3/TRBV12-4,TRBJ1-3,16,CASSREQGLSGNTIYF
TRBV7-2,TRBJ2-1,12,CASSPLGEEQFF
TRBV7-9,TRBJ2-7,15,CASSLGQGKDYEQYF
TRBV7-9,TRBJ1-6,16,CASSAGGQGLRSPLHF
TRBV15,TRBJ2-1,15,CATSRASGTYNEQFF
TRBV6-5,TRBJ1-3,18,CASSYTPADTLSGNTIYF
TRBV7-9,TRBJ2-2,14,CASTLAGGIGELFF
TRBV7-9,TRBJ1-1,16,CASSSALTGLGTEAFF
TRBV28,TRBJ2-7,14,CASSLLTERYEQYF
TRBV29-1,TRBJ2-7,12,CSVENRAYEQYF
TRBV19,TRBJ2-7,11,CASGTTYEQYF
TRBV28,TRBJ1-5,14,CASSLGQGGWPQHF
TRBV7-9,TRBJ2-7,15,CASSPSGRAGHEQYF
TRBV7-9,TRBJ2-7,14,CASSFDRSAYEQYF
TRBV5-1,TRBJ1-1,13,CASSYSRATEAFF
TRBV20-1,TRBJ2-5,13,CSARRAGEETQYF
TRBV29-1,TRBJ2-7,12,CSVEDEAYEQYF
TRBV4-3,TRBJ2-1,16,CASSQGLAGGPNEQFF
TRBV12-3/TRBV12-4,TRBJ2-1,19,CASSGPGQGAYSSYNEQFF
TRBV29-1,TRBJ2-1,13,CSVLGGTYNEQFF
TRBV7-6,TRBJ2-2,19,CASSLTGLAGGVKAGEPFF
TRBV28,TRBJ2-3,12,CASSFRVDTQYF
TRBV29-1,TRBJ2-6,16,CSVEFSGFYGANVLTF
TRBV21-1,TRBJ2-7,16,CASGKEGARGAYEQYF
TRBV5-1,TRBJ1-4,15,CASSDGLATNEKLFF
TRBV7-2,TRBJ2-7,15,CASMMNSYGRYEQYF
TRBV14,TRBJ1-3,15,CASSPGTALRNTIYF
TRBV20-1,TRBJ1-6,17,CSARSRTGGRYNSPLHF
TRBV21-1,TRBJ2-5,14,CAKPNRDRKETQYF
TRBV3-1,TRBJ2-1,17,CASSQEEAGGLTGEQFF
TRBV7-2,TRBJ2-1,15,CASSLVTSLLDEQFF
TRBV3-1,TRBJ1-2,13,CASSQDRGYGYTF
TRBV27,TRBJ2-2,18,CASSLYRLRRGDTGELFF
TRBV19,TRBJ1-2,15,CATRQGAGTNYGYTF
TRBV23-1,TRBJ2-7,18,CASSRNPPPQGQTYEQYF
TRBV15,TRBJ2-7,14,CATSRDQGSYEQYF
TRBV7-9,TRBJ2-7,13,CASSYVPGYEQYF
TRBV29-1,TRBJ2-2,15,CSVYLPDSLTGELFF